This TCR beta chain came from a study of response to subunit inactivated influenza vaccine. TCRdb re-analysed the RT-PCR reads in MiXCR, keeping a single row per CDR3 protein. The top ten clones hold about 11% of a sample with about 830,000 distinct CDR3 sequences, approximately 18% of them seen once. Findings and limits, study-wide: Seasonal influenza vaccination, on each occasion, was suggested by the authors to recruit few new T cells.

About this clonotype: Its antigen is still unknown.

The sequencing here drew on PBMCs from blood, taken less than 6 days after vaccination. The clonotype comes from a man in his forties or fifties who received an inactivated influenza vaccine.

The CDR3 spells CASSQEAFNEQFF. The CDR3 DNA reads as TGCGCCAGCAGCCAAGAAGCCTTCAATGAGCAGTTCTTC. The gene calls are TRBV4-1 and TRBJ2-1; D is undetermined. Germline V gene lookup returns CDR1 MGHRA and CDR2 YSYEKL. Trimming stripped 0 bases from V and 6 bases from J, with 6 bases between. The CDR3 spans 13 residues.